The clone carrying this T cell receptor beta chain turned up a few times. The sample is drawn from a study of blood T cells in healthy people across ages. A second roughly 7 to 12 cycle PCR used barcoded and J-beta primers. The template-switch adaptor, which had 12 random nucleotides, put a tag on each cDNA molecule. From the 5' RACE reads, TCRdb called clonotypes with MiXCR, one entry per CDR3 protein. The sample includes about 630,000 distinct CDR3 sequences, about 21% seen only once; the top ten take more than 3%. This sequence was found in a man in his 70s in good health. The specimen was blood.

The CDR3 reads CATSRDTNTGELFF. The DNA of the CDR3 is TGTGCCACCAGCAGGGACACTAACACCGGGGAGCTGTTTTTT. The rearrangement uses TRBV15 and TRBJ2-2; D perhaps matches TRBD1 (5 bases). This CDR3 has 14 amino acids. The ends were cut back, 3 bases at V and 2 bases at J, with 7 bases in the middle. In germline, CDR1 is LNHNV, CDR2 YYDKDF (reference sequence).